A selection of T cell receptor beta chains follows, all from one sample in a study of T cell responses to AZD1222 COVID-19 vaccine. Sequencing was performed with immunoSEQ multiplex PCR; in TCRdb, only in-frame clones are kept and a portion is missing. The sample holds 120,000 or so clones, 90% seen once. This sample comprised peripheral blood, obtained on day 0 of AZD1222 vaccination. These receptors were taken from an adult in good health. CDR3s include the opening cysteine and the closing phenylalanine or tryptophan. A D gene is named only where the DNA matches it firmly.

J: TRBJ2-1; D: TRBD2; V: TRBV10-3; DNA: TGTGCCATCAGTGGTGAGACTAGCGGCTACAATGAGCAGTTCTTC; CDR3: CAISGETSGYNEQFF
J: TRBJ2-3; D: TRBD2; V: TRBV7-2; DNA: TGTGCCAGCAGCGCGGGACTAGCGGGAGCGTATACGCAGTATTTT; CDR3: CASSAGLAGAYTQYF
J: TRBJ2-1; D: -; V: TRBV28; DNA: TGTGCCAGCAGCAACGGTGGGTTAGGGCTCAATGAGCAGTTCTTC; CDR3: CASSNGGLGLNEQFF
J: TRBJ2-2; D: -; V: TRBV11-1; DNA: TGTGCCAGCAGTCGCCTTACCGGGGAGCTGTTTTTT; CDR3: CASSRLTGELFF
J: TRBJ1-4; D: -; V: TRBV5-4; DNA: TGTGCCAGCAGCAGACAGGAGACTAATGAAAAACTGTTTTTT; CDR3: CASSRQETNEKLFF
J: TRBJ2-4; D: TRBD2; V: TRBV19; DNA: TGTGCCAGTAGTTCCTTAGCGGGAGGGCAGGGCATTCAGTACTTC; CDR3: CASSSLAGGQGIQYF
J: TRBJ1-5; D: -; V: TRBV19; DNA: TGTGCCAGTCATAGGGACGGACTAAATCAGCCCCAGCATTTT; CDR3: CASHRDGLNQPQHF
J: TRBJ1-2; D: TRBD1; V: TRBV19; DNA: TGTGCCAGTAGTCTCCGGGACAGCATACGAAGCGGCTACACCTTC; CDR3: CASSLRDSIRSGYTF
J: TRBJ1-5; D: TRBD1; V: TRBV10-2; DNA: TGCGCCAGCAGTGATAGGGACAGGGGACAGCCCCAGCATTTT; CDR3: CASSDRDRGQPQHF
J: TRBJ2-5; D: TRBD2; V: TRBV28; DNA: TGTGCCAGCAGTTTAGCTAGCGGGACCCCGGGGACCCAGTACTTC; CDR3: CASSLASGTPGTQYF
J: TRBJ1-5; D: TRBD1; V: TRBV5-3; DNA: TGTGCCAGAAGCCAATCTGCCGGGACAGAGATATATAGCAATCAGCCCCAGCATTTT; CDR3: CARSQSAGTEIYSNQPQHF
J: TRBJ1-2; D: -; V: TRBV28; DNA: TGTGCCAGCTATCGGGGAGAAAGTGGCTACACCTTC; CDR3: CASYRGESGYTF
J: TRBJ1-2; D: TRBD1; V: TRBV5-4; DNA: TGTGCCAGCAGCCGGGACAGGGCTAACTATGGCTACACCTTC; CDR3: CASSRDRANYGYTF